The 31 T cell receptor beta chains presented below share a single source sample, sequenced in a study of blood T cell repertoires in COVID-19. Produced via immunoSEQ multiplex PCR; TCRdb's table is partial and in-frame only. The sample comprises 250,000 to 350,000 clones, roughly 90% of which are singletons, and approximately 11% rests with the top ten. Specimen: peripheral blood. Receptors were obtained from a woman in her thirties with COVID-19, enrolled during active disease.

To note about this clone: Its ends do not fully match the called genes, so a read error is possible. The V call is TRBV6-5, the J call TRBJ2-5; D is unresolved. CDR1 and CDR2 (germline): MNHEY, SVGAGI. The CDR3 spans 13 residues. Here the CDR3 reads CASTRSIQEAQYF. In DNA, the CDR3 is TGTGCCAGCACCCGGAGTATCCAAGAGGCCCAGTACTTC.

The CDR3 protein is CASSLSRDRVNYGYTF. CDR3 coding DNA: TGCGCCAGCAGCCTATCTCGGGACAGGGTCAACTATGGCTACACCTTC. V is TRBV4-1 and J is TRBJ1-2; 9 nucleotides agree with TRBD1. J was trimmed by 2 bases and V by 4 bases; bases with no gene match: 8. Germline CDR1 reads MGHRA; CDR2 reads YSYEKL. The CDR3 contains 16 residues.

V usage is TRBV10-3 and J usage is TRBJ2-7, with 14 bases aligning to TRBD2. The V gene end was trimmed by 2 bases and the J gene end by 0 bases; junction bases not matched to a gene: 12. CDR1 and CDR2 (germline): ENHRY, SYGVKD. The CDR3 sequence is 20 residues long. CDR3 region: CAISEPTGRLAGGSSYEQYF. The CDR3 bases are TGTGCCATCAGTGAGCCGACAGGGAGACTAGCGGGAGGGAGCTCCTACGAGCAGTACTTC.

This clone was seen a few times. V usage is TRBV7-2 and J usage is TRBJ2-2; D might be TRBD1 (5 bases). The length of the CDR3 is 16 residues. Germline CDR1 is SGHTA and CDR2 is FQGNSA. Trimming took 2 bases from V and 1 from J, leaving 11 bases between them. The DNA for the CDR3 is TGTGCCAGCAGCTTATGGGGCAGCCTGAACACCGGGGAGCTGTTTTTT. Its protein is CASSLWGSLNTGELFF.

The chain uses TRBV18 and TRBJ2-7; 7 nucleotides match TRBD1. After removal of 0 bases from V and 4 bases from J, the junction contained 3 bases not matched to a gene. CDR1 is KGHSH, CDR2 LQKENI, per germline. The CDR3 has 14 residues. CDR3 sequence reads: CASSPPSTGYEQYF. CDR3 nucleotide sequence: TGTGCCAGCTCACCACCGTCGACAGGGTACGAGCAGTACTTC.

This chain links TRBV7-3 with TRBJ2-1; 7 bases align to TRBD2. Germline trimming cut 7 bases from V and 2 bases from J; bases unmatched to any gene: 11. This CDR3 has 16 amino acids. Germline CDR1 is SGHTA and CDR2 is FQGTGA. Written as DNA, the CDR3 is TGTGCCAGCACCATGACGGCGGGAGCAACCTACAATGAGCAGTTCTTC. Encoded protein: CASTMTAGATYNEQFF.

The gene calls are TRBV4-3 and TRBJ2-1, with a weak D call TRBD2 (6 bases). Per the germline V gene, CDR1 is LGHNA and CDR2 is YSLEER. CDR3 length equals 15 residues. V was trimmed by 2 bases and J by 4 bases, leaving 12 bases between them. CDR3 in DNA: TGCGCCAGCAGCCAATCCGGGACTCCTTACAATGAGCAGTTCTTC. This codes for CASSQSGTPYNEQFF.

The rearrangement links TRBV28 to TRBJ2-3; tentative D call: TRBD2 (5 bases). The CDR3 runs to 15 residues. Germline loops: CDR1 MDHEN, CDR2 SYDVKM. Trimming shortened V by 6 bases and J by 4 bases, and 17 bases separated the two germline ends. CDR3 nucleotides: TGTGCCAGCAGCCCGAGGGAGTTTAGGGCAGATACGCAGTATTTT. Protein: CASSPREFRADTQYF.

The rearrangement links TRBV30 to TRBJ2-1; a weak D match, TRBD2 (7 bases). This CDR3 contains 15 residues. Per germline, CDR1 GTSNPN and CDR2 SVGIG (reference sequence). V lost 0 bases and J lost 8, with 17 bases in between. The CDR3 DNA sequence: TGTGCCTGGAGTGTAAGGGGGAGGGCCCACGATGAGCAGTTCTTC. It translates to CAWSVRGRAHDEQFF.

This clone was seen only once. V usage is TRBV10-3 and J usage is TRBJ2-7; D might be TRBD2 (6 bases). Between the trimmed V and J ends, which lost 6 bases and 1 base, there was a span of 10 bases. The CDR3 sequence is 13 residues long. The germline gives CDR1 ENHRY, CDR2 SYGVKD. The DNA for the CDR3 is TGTGCCATCAGCGCAGGGAGGTCCTACGAGCAGTACTTC. It codes for CAISAGRSYEQYF.

This chain uses TRBV10-1 with TRBJ1-5; tentative D call: TRBD1 (6 bases). Germline values: CDR1 WNHNN, CDR2 SYGVQD (reference sequence). V lost 11 bases to trimming and J lost 1 base, with 27 bases between them. The CDR3 covers 18 residues. The CDR3 coding sequence is TGCGCCGTACCGGGACTACGCGAGGGGGATGGAAGCAATCAGCCCCAGCATTTT. Protein: CAVPGLREGDGSNQPQHF.

V is TRBV7-9 and J is TRBJ2-1, with 8 bases lining up with TRBD2. This CDR3 region has 14 residues. The germline CDR1 and CDR2 sequences are SEHNR and FQNEAQ (reference sequence). The trim removed 7 bases at V and 2 bases at J, leaving 4 bases unmatched. The CDR3 nucleotides are TGTGCCAGCACCATGGGACTAGCCTACAATGAGCAGTTCTTC. This sequence encodes CASTMGLAYNEQFF.

The chain has TRBV30 and TRBJ2-5, with D maybe TRBD2 (5 bases). The CDR3 has 16 amino acids. V lost 3 bases to trimming and J lost 1 base, with 18 bases between them. Germline V CDR1 and CDR2: GTSNPN, SVGIG (reference sequence). This CDR3 reads CAWSGDTAAGQETQYF. DNA for the CDR3: TGTGCCTGGAGCGGCGATACAGCGGCGGGCCAAGAGACCCAGTACTTC. Full variable domain (remainder filled in from reference TRBV30 and TRBJ2-5): SQTIHQWPATLVQPVGSPLSLECTVEGTSNPNLYWYRQAAGRGLQLLFYSVGIGQISSEVPQNLSASRPQDRQFILSSKKLLLSDSGFYLCAWSGDTAAGQETQYFGPGTRLLVL.

The gene calls are TRBV10-3 and TRBJ2-7; TRBD2 aligns across 7 bases. Losses at the gene ends were 2 bases for V and 3 bases for J; bases not matched to a gene: 4. The germline CDR1 and CDR2 sequences are ENHRY and SYGVKD. The CDR3 contains 14 residues. The CDR3 DNA follows: TGTGCCATCAGTGAGGGGACTAACCACTACGAGCAGTACTTC. This translates into CAISEGTNHYEQYF.

Points on this clone: Other DNA sequences in this sample translate to the same CDR3. The rearrangement joins TRBV6-5 to TRBJ1-2; TRBD1 aligns across 10 bases. CDR3 size: 12 residues. After removal of 6 bases from V and 8 bases from J, the junction contained 3 bases not matched to a gene. CDR1 is MNHEY, CDR2 SVGAGI, per germline. CDR3 amino acids: CASSRTGGGYTF. The CDR3 DNA is TGTGCCAGCAGCCGGACAGGGGGAGGCTACACCTTC.

J is TRBJ2-7 and V is TRBV21-1; the table gives TRBD1 as D, unverified against the DNA. TRBV21-1 is classified as a pseudogene. The CDR3 loop spans 13 amino acids. CDR3 region: CASSKGTGDEQYF. The CDR3 nucleotides read TGTGCCAGCAGCAAAGGGACAGGGGACGAGCAGTACTTC.

This clone has only one observation. CDR3 loop: CASSGDFPTDTQYF. The CDR3 DNA sequence: TGTGCCAGTAGTGGAGACTTTCCCACAGATACGCAGTATTTT. The chain links TRBV19 to TRBJ2-3; unclear D gene. V gave up 5 bases and J gave up 2 bases, with 11 bases separating them. Germline CDR1 LNHDA, CDR2 SQIVND (reference sequence). The CDR3 consists of 14 residues.

The chain has TRBV28 and TRBJ1-5; weak D call: TRBD1 (6 bases). Germline assignment: CDR1 MDHEN and CDR2 SYDVKM. The CDR3 is made up of 16 amino acids. The V end was cut by 3 bases, the J end by 2 bases, with 14 bases between. The chain's CDR3 is CASSFRGAGGNQPQHF. CDR3 nucleotides: TGTGCCAGCAGTTTTAGGGGGGCGGGGGGCAATCAGCCCCAGCATTTT.

The chain is built from TRBV7-2 and TRBJ2-1, with 8 bases identical to TRBD2. This CDR3 is built from 14 residues. V was clipped by 2 bases and J by 6 bases; unmatched bases: 3. CDR1 and CDR2 from the germline V gene are SGHTA and FQGNSA. This CDR3 reads CASSLIAGSNEQFF. CDR3 nucleotides: TGTGCCAGCAGCTTAATAGCGGGGAGCAATGAGCAGTTCTTC.

This clone was detected a few times. The V call is TRBV19, the J call TRBJ1-2; 8 bases line up with TRBD1. Germline V lookup: CDR1 LNHDA, CDR2 SQIVND (reference sequence). Trimming at V came to 10 bases and at J to 8 bases, leaving 15 bases not matched to a gene. This CDR3 contains 14 residues. The CDR3 reads CATTPGQDLLGYTF. The CDR3 nucleotides are TGTGCCACCACACCGGGACAGGATCTTTTAGGCTACACCTTC.

The V and J genes are TRBV10-3 and TRBJ2-3; 8 nucleotides align to TRBD2. Trimming took 6 bases from V and 1 from J; bases not matched to a gene: 15. Germline CDR1 ENHRY, CDR2 SYGVKD. This CDR3 region has 18 residues. CDR3: CAISRQTSGGAGTDTQYF. Here the CDR3 DNA reads TGTGCCATCAGCAGGCAAACTAGCGGAGGAGCGGGCACAGATACGCAGTATTTT.

This chain links TRBV28 with TRBJ2-7, with D possibly being TRBD1 (6 bases). V dropped 5 bases and J dropped 6 bases, with 20 bases sitting between them. Germline-derived CDR1 and CDR2 are MDHEN and SYDVKM. CDR3 length: 15 residues. The CDR3 nucleotides are TGTGCCAGCAGTCCCGGGACAATGGGGGCTCGCGAGCAGTACTTC. Its protein is CASSPGTMGAREQYF.

This sequence joins TRBV23-1 and TRBJ1-5; 8 nucleotides match TRBD1. TRBV23-1 carries the ORF label, with uncertain function. CDR3 length equals 15 residues. V dropped 6 bases and J dropped 5; count of bases not matched to a gene: 9. The CDR3 sequence: CASSQTTGADQPQHF. CDR3 DNA: TGCGCCAGCAGCCAAACGACAGGGGCCGATCAGCCCCAGCATTTT.

This chain joins TRBV7-9 and TRBJ1-5, with TRBD1 matching over 8 bases. V was pared by 10 bases and J by 4 bases, with 12 bases of the junction left unmatched. From germline, CDR1 is SEHNR and CDR2 FQNEAQ (reference sequence). The CDR3 runs to 15 residues. The CDR3 here is CATGEGTGINQPQHF. CDR3 DNA sequence: TGTGCCACTGGGGAAGGGACAGGAATTAATCAGCCCCAGCATTTT.

This clone was seen more than once but under ten times. The chain recombines TRBV15 with TRBJ2-7; 14 nucleotides align to TRBD2. The junction had 7 bases not matched to a gene; V was cut back by 6 bases and J by 3 bases. The CDR3 covers 16 residues. Germline CDR1 and CDR2: LNHNV and YYDKDF (reference sequence). In nucleotides, the CDR3 is TGTGCCACCAGTAGACTAGCGGGAGGGTCCCTCTACGAGCAGTACTTC. The encoded protein is CATSRLAGGSLYEQYF.

V is TRBV30 and J is TRBJ1-2; D not certain. CDR1 is GTSNPN, CDR2 SVGIG, per germline (reference sequence). The CDR3 spans 11 residues. The V end lost 4 bases, the J end lost 8 bases, and 11 bases lay between the germline ends. The CDR3 here is CAWKAVPGYTF. CDR3 bases: TGTGCCTGGAAAGCTGTTCCCGGCTACACCTTC. The full variable domain, its missing parts supplied by reference TRBV30 and TRBJ1-2, is SQTIHQWPATLVQPVGSPLSLECTVEGTSNPNLYWYRQAAGRGLQLLFYSVGIGQISSEVPQNLSASRPQDRQFILSSKKLLLSDSGFYLCAWKAVPGYTFGSGTRLTVV.

V is TRBV7-9 and J is TRBJ1-1; TRBD1 might be the D (5 bases). In germline, CDR1 is SEHNR, CDR2 FQNEAQ (reference sequence). This CDR3 is 13 amino acids long. Trimming removed 4 bases from V and 14 bases from J, with 20 bases in between. DNA of the CDR3: TGTGCCAGCAGCTCTTCAGGGCGCATGGGGTACTTCTTT. Its translation is CASSSSGRMGYFF.

This chain joins TRBV18 and TRBJ2-5; D is perhaps TRBD1 (6 bases). This CDR3 comprises 16 residues. CDR1 and CDR2 (germline): KGHSH, LQKENI. V shed 0 bases and J shed 3 bases, with 14 bases lying between them. The CDR3 DNA reads as TGTGCCAGCTCACCACCCAACGCAGGGGTGAAAGAGACCCAGTACTTC. Its translation is CASSPPNAGVKETQYF. The complete variable domain, with remaining parts taken from reference TRBV18 and TRBJ2-5, reads NAGVMQNPRHLVRRRGQEARLRCSPMKGHSHVYWYRQLPEEGLKFMVYLQKENIIDESGMPKERFSAEFPKEGPSILRIQQVVRGDSAAYFCASSPPNAGVKETQYFGPGTRLLVL.

This clone was picked up one time. The chain uses TRBV3-1 (or the pseudogene TRBV3-2) and TRBJ2-7; D remains unclear. Trimming took 0 bases from V and 7 from J, leaving 10 bases between them. The CDR3 covers 13 residues. Germline assignment: CDR1 LGHDT and CDR2 YNNKEL (reference sequence). Here the CDR3 DNA reads TGTGCCAGCAGCCAAGACGCCCTCCGGGAGCAGTACTTC. It yields the protein CASSQDALREQYF.

V gene TRBV28 combines with J gene TRBJ2-1; no clear D. The V end was cut by 7 bases, the J end by 0 bases, with 10 bases between. Germline CDR1 is MDHEN and CDR2 is SYDVKM. This CDR3 is 14 amino acids long. CDR3 region: CASKERVSYNEQFF. CDR3 bases: TGTGCCAGCAAGGAGCGTGTCTCCTACAATGAGCAGTTCTTC.

V usage is TRBV6-5 and J usage is TRBJ2-1; 8 nucleotides agree with TRBD2. Germline V gene sequence: CDR1 MNHEY, CDR2 SVGAGI. The V and J ends lost 4 bases and 10 bases, in that order; junction bases with no gene match: 6. The CDR3 extends over 13 amino acids. As DNA, the CDR3 is TGTGCCAGCAGTTTCGGACTAGCAGGCGAGCAGTTCTTC. Amino acid sequence: CASSFGLAGEQFF.